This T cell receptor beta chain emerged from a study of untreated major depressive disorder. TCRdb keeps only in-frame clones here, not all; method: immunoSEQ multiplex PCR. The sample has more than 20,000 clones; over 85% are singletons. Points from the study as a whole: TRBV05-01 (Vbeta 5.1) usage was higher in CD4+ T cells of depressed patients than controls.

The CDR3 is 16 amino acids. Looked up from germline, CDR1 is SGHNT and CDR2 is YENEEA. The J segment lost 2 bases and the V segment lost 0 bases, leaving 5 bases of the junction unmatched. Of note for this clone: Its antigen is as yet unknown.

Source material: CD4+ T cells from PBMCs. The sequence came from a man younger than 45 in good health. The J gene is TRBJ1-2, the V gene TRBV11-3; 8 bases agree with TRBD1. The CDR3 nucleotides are TGTGCCAGCAGCTTAGAGGGCAGGGGGCGGAACTATGGCTACACCTTC. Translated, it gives CASSLEGRGRNYGYTF.